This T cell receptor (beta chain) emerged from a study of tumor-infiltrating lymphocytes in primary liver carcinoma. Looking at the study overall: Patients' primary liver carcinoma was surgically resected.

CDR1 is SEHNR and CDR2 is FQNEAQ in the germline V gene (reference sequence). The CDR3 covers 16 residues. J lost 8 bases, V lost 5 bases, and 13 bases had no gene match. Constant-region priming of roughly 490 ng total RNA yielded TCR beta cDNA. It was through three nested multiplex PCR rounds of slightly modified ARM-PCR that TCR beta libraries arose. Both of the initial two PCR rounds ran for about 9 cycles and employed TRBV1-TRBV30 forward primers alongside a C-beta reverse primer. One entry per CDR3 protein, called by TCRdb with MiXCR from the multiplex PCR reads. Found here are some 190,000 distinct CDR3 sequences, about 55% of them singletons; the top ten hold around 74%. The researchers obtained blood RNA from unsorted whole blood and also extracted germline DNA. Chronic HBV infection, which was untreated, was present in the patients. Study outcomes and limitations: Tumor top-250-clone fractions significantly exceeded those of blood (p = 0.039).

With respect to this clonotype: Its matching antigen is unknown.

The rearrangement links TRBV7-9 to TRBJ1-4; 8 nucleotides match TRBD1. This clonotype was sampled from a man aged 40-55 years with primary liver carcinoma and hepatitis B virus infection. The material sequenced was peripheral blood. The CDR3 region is CASSPSGQGSKEKLFF. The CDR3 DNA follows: TGTGCCAGCAGCCCTTCCGGACAGGGAAGTAAGGAAAAACTGTTTTTT.